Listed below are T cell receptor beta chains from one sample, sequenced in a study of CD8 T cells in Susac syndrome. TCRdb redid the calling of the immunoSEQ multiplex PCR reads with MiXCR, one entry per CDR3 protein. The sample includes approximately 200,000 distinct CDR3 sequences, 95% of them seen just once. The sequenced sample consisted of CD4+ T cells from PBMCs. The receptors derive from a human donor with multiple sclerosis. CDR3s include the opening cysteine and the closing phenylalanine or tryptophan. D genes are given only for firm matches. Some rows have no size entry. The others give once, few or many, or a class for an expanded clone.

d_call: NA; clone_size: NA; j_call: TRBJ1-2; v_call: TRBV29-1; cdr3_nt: TGCAGCGTTAGGGCTGGACATGGCTACACCTTC; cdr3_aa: CSVRAGHGYTF
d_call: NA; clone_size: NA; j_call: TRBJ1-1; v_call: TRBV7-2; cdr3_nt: TGTGCCAGCAGTCTTCGAGGCTGGGCTTTCTTT; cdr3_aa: CASSLRGWAFF
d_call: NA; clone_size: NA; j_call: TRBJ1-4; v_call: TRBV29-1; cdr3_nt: TGCAGCGCGGGGGGGGCTAATGAAAAACTGTTTTTT; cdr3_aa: CSAGGANEKLFF
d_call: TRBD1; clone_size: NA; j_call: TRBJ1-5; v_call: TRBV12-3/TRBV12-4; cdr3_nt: TGTGCCAGCAGTGGGACAGGGAATAATCAGCCCCAGCATTTT; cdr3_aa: CASSGTGNNQPQHF
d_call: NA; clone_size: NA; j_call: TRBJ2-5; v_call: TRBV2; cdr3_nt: TGTGCCACCATGTACCAAGAGACCCAGTACTTC; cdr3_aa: CATMYQETQYF
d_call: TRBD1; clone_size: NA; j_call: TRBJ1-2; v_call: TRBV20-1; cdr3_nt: TGCAGTGCGGGGACAGGGGGCTCTTATGGCTACACCTTC; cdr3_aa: CSAGTGGSYGYTF
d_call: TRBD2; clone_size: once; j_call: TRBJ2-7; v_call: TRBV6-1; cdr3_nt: TGTGCCAGCAGCATTGGGACTAGCGGGGTTACCTACGAGCAGTACTTC; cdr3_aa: CASSIGTSGVTYEQYF
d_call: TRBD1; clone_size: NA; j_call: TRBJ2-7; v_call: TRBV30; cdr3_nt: TGTGCCTGGGCCCGGGACAGGGCTTACGAGCAGTACTTC; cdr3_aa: CAWARDRAYEQYF
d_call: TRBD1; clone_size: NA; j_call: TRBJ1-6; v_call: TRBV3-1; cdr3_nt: TGTGCCAGCAGCCAATCGGGGACAGGGGCCAAACTCCACTTT; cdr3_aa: CASSQSGTGAKLHF
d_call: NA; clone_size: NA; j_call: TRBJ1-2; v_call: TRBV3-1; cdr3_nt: TGTGCCAGCAGCCAAGACCAGACATCCCTCGGGGGCTACACCTTC; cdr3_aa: CASSQDQTSLGGYTF
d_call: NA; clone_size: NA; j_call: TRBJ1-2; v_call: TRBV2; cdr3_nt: TGTGCCAGCAGTGAAGAAGCAGGGGAGGTTGGCTACACCTTC; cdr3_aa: CASSEEAGEVGYTF
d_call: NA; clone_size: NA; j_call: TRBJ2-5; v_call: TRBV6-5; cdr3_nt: TGTGCCAGCAGTCGCCCCCCCGGGGAGACCCAGTACTTC; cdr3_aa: CASSRPPGETQYF
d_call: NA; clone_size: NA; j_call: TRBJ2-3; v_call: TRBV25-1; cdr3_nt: TGTGCCAGCAGTGGGCGGGGAACAGATACGCAGTATTTT; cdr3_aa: CASSGRGTDTQYF
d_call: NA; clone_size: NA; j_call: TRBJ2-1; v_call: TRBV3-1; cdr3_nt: TGTGCCAGCAGCTACAAGTACAATGAGCAGTTCTTC; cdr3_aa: CASSYKYNEQFF
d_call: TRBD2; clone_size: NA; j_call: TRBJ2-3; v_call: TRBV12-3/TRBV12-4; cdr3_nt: TGTGCCAGCAGCTCCACGAGGCGGGGGGGGGCCACAGATACGCAGTATTTT; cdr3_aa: CASSSTRRGGATDTQYF
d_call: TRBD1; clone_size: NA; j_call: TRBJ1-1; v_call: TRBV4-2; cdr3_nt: TGTGCCAGCAGCCAACTAAAGGGACAGGGAGATGAAGCTTTCTTT; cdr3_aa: CASSQLKGQGDEAFF
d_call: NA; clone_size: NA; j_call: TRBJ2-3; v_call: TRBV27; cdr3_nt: TGTGCCAGCAGTTCCGACCGGAGACGGTTCACAGATACGCAGTATTTT; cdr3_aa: CASSSDRRRFTDTQYF
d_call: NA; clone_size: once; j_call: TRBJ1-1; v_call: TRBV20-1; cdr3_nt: TGCAGTGCTAGAGAGGGCCGTTTGAAGGCTTTCTTT; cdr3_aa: CSAREGRLKAFF
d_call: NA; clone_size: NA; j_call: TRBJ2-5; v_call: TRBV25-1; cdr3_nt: TGTGCCAGCAGTGAATACGGAGGGGGGACCCAGTACTTC; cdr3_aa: CASSEYGGGTQYF